This entry features one TCR beta chain sequence. The sample comes from a study of control samples from healthy donors and cancer patients. Only in-frame clones appear in the TCRdb table, and some are missing; sequencing was by immunoSEQ multiplex PCR. In the table there are roughly 140,000 clones, 89% of which are singletons. The clonotype comes from a man younger than 45 in good health. The source material was blood.

As DNA, the CDR3 is TGTGCCAGCAGTCGGACTTCCCCCGGGGGAGATACGCAGTATTTT. Encoded protein: CASSRTSPGGDTQYF. This chain joins TRBV11-2 and TRBJ2-3, with D maybe TRBD2 (6 bases). V gave up 6 bases and J gave up 5 bases, with 18 bases separating them. The CDR3 spans 15 residues. CDR1 and CDR2 (germline): SGHAT, FQNNGV.